This is a list of T cell receptor beta chains from one sample in a study of graft-versus-host responses after intestinal transplantation. The method was immunoSEQ multiplex PCR; TCRdb's version includes in-frame clones alone and lacks a portion of them. This table holds around 2,500 clones, 93% found once. Sequencing used PBMCs, obtained approximately 19 days after intestinal transplant. All receptors derive from a human patient who received an intestinal transplant, so some T cells may come from the graft donor. CDR3s include the opening cysteine and the closing phenylalanine or tryptophan. D genes are given only for firm matches. Clone size appears in some rows only: once, few, many, or a class for an expanded clone.

cdr3_aa: CASSLETGVPEAFF; cdr3_nt: TGTGCCAGCAGCTTAGAGACAGGGGTTCCTGAAGCTTTCTTT; clone_size: few; j_call: TRBJ1-1; v_call: TRBV7-9; d_call: TRBD1
cdr3_aa: CASSVETSSYNEQFF; cdr3_nt: TGTGCCAGCAGCGTAGAAACGAGCTCCTACAATGAGCAGTTCTTC; clone_size: .; j_call: TRBJ2-1; v_call: TRBV9; d_call: .
cdr3_aa: CASSGLPIF; cdr3_nt: TGTGCCAGCAGTGGACTCCCGATCTTC; clone_size: .; j_call: TRBJ2-1; v_call: TRBV5-8; d_call: .
cdr3_aa: CSVEEPADSGIEETQYF; cdr3_nt: TGCAGCGTTGAAGAGCCGGCTGACTCCGGGATCGAAGAGACCCAGTACTTC; clone_size: .; j_call: TRBJ2-5; v_call: TRBV29-1; d_call: .
cdr3_aa: CASRGTGYEQYF; cdr3_nt: TGTGCCAGCAGAGGGACAGGATACGAGCAGTACTTC; clone_size: few; j_call: TRBJ2-7; v_call: TRBV16; d_call: TRBD1
cdr3_aa: CASSLTGEETQYF; cdr3_nt: TGTGCCAGCAGCTTGACAGGGGAAGAGACCCAGTACTTC; clone_size: .; j_call: TRBJ2-5; v_call: TRBV5-5; d_call: TRBD1
cdr3_aa: CASSLNGLNSNQPQHF; cdr3_nt: TGCGCCAGCAGCTTGAATGGACTGAATAGCAATCAGCCCCAGCATTTT; clone_size: .; j_call: TRBJ1-5; v_call: TRBV5-1; d_call: .
cdr3_aa: CSVSENTGLTSNTGELFF; cdr3_nt: TGCAGCGTTTCGGAGAATACGGGACTTACTTCGAACACCGGGGAGCTGTTTTTT; clone_size: .; j_call: TRBJ2-2; v_call: TRBV29-1; d_call: .
cdr3_aa: CASSSLEGQVYEQYF; cdr3_nt: TGTGCCAGCAGCAGTTTAGAAGGCCAGGTCTACGAGCAGTACTTC; clone_size: once; j_call: TRBJ2-7; v_call: TRBV6-5; d_call: .
cdr3_aa: CASSHGTGKETQYF; cdr3_nt: TGCGCCAGCAGCCATGGGACAGGGAAAGAGACCCAGTACTTC; clone_size: .; j_call: TRBJ2-5; v_call: TRBV4-3; d_call: TRBD1
cdr3_aa: CASSPRLNTEAFF; cdr3_nt: TGTGCCAGCAGCCCCAGGCTTAACACTGAAGCTTTCTTT; clone_size: .; j_call: TRBJ1-1; v_call: TRBV7-9; d_call: .
cdr3_aa: CASSQGSPNTEAFF; cdr3_nt: TGTGCCAGCAGCCAAGGAAGCCCGAACACTGAAGCTTTCTTT; clone_size: .; j_call: TRBJ1-1; v_call: TRBV4-2; d_call: .
cdr3_aa: CASSLGQVVTNEKLFF; cdr3_nt: TGCGCCAGCAGCTTGGGGCAGGTAGTAACTAATGAAAAACTGTTTTTT; clone_size: .; j_call: TRBJ1-4; v_call: TRBV5-1; d_call: .
cdr3_aa: CASSIVVTGFRAEAFF; cdr3_nt: TGTGCCAGTAGTATAGTCGTGACAGGGTTTCGGGCTGAAGCTTTCTTT; clone_size: .; j_call: TRBJ1-1; v_call: TRBV19; d_call: TRBD1
cdr3_aa: CASTSVLGLFDEQFF; cdr3_nt: TGTGCCAGCACCAGTGTCCTGGGACTATTTGATGAGCAGTTCTTC; clone_size: .; j_call: TRBJ2-1; v_call: TRBV2; d_call: TRBD2
cdr3_aa: CASSLDRGNQPQHF; cdr3_nt: TGTGCCAGCAGTTTGGACAGGGGCAATCAGCCCCAGCATTTT; clone_size: .; j_call: TRBJ1-5; v_call: TRBV27; d_call: TRBD1
cdr3_aa: CASSLDPGGGETQYF; cdr3_nt: TGTGCCAGCAGCTTGGATCCCGGGGGAGGAGAGACCCAGTACTTC; clone_size: .; j_call: TRBJ2-5; v_call: TRBV7-3; d_call: .
cdr3_aa: CASSQFARQETQYF; cdr3_nt: TGCGCCAGCAGCCAATTCGCTAGACAAGAGACCCAGTACTTC; clone_size: .; j_call: TRBJ2-5; v_call: TRBV4-1; d_call: .
cdr3_aa: CAWSLGGSSTDTQYF; cdr3_nt: TGTGCCTGGAGTTTAGGAGGCTCTAGCACAGATACGCAGTATTTT; clone_size: .; j_call: TRBJ2-3; v_call: TRBV30; d_call: .
cdr3_aa: CSVQENTEAFF; cdr3_nt: TGCAGTGTACAGGAGAACACTGAAGCTTTCTTT; clone_size: .; j_call: TRBJ1-1; v_call: TRBV20-1; d_call: .
cdr3_aa: CASSLPGTSGTDTQYF; cdr3_nt: TGTGCCAGCAGCTTACCTGGGACTAGCGGCACAGATACGCAGTATTTT; clone_size: once; j_call: TRBJ2-3; v_call: TRBV11-1; d_call: TRBD2
cdr3_aa: CATSTGTAYGYTF; cdr3_nt: TGTGCCACCAGTACCGGGACAGCCTATGGCTACACCTTC; clone_size: .; j_call: TRBJ1-2; v_call: TRBV15; d_call: TRBD1
cdr3_aa: CASSIGPLGGYSNQPQHF; cdr3_nt: TGTGCCAGCAGCATTGGACCTCTAGGGGGTTATAGCAATCAGCCCCAGCATTTT; clone_size: .; j_call: TRBJ1-5; v_call: TRBV7-8; d_call: .
cdr3_aa: CASSLSAGRSYNEQFF; cdr3_nt: TGTGCCAGCAGTTTATCTGCAGGCCGCTCCTACAATGAGCAGTTCTTC; clone_size: .; j_call: TRBJ2-1; v_call: TRBV27; d_call: .
cdr3_aa: CASSAGTGRNQPQHF; cdr3_nt: TGTGCCAGTAGCGCCGGGACAGGGAGGAATCAGCCCCAGCATTTT; clone_size: .; j_call: TRBJ1-5; v_call: TRBV19; d_call: TRBD1
cdr3_aa: CASSLPGTEAFF; cdr3_nt: TGTGCCAGCAGCTTGCCAGGAACTGAAGCTTTCTTT; clone_size: .; j_call: TRBJ1-1; v_call: TRBV5-7; d_call: .
cdr3_aa: CASSLVGGGPYQPQHF; cdr3_nt: TGTGCCAGCAGCTTAGTAGGGGGGGGCCCATATCAGCCCCAGCATTTT; clone_size: .; j_call: TRBJ1-5; v_call: TRBV7-9; d_call: .
cdr3_aa: CTSSQAYRLACWVSAKNIQYF; cdr3_nt: TGCACCAGCAGCCAAGCCTATCGGCTAGCCTGTTGGGTATCGGCCAAAAACATTCAGTACTTC; clone_size: .; j_call: TRBJ2-4; v_call: TRBV1; d_call: .
cdr3_aa: CASSLADRGETQYF; cdr3_nt: TGTGCCAGCAGCTTAGCCGACAGGGGGGAGACCCAGTACTTC; clone_size: .; j_call: TRBJ2-5; v_call: TRBV7-9; d_call: TRBD1
cdr3_aa: CASSFSGANEQFF; cdr3_nt: TGTGCCAGCAGTTTTAGCGGGGCAAATGAGCAGTTCTTC; clone_size: .; j_call: TRBJ2-1; v_call: TRBV27; d_call: TRBD2
cdr3_aa: CASSESGVNTEAFF; cdr3_nt: TGTGCCAGCAGTGAATCAGGGGTGAACACTGAAGCTTTCTTT; clone_size: .; j_call: TRBJ1-1; v_call: TRBV25-1; d_call: .
cdr3_aa: CASSYRDSTDTQYF; cdr3_nt: TGTGCCAGCAGCTACAGGGATAGCACAGATACGCAGTATTTT; clone_size: .; j_call: TRBJ2-3; v_call: TRBV6-4; d_call: .
cdr3_aa: CASSPEIGRSYEQYF; cdr3_nt: TGTGCCAGCTCACCGGAGATAGGCCGGTCCTACGAGCAGTACTTC; clone_size: .; j_call: TRBJ2-7; v_call: TRBV18; d_call: .
cdr3_aa: CATRGGRVSYEQYF; cdr3_nt: TGTGCCACCCGGGGCGGGAGGGTATCCTACGAGCAGTACTTC; clone_size: .; j_call: TRBJ2-7; v_call: TRBV6-1; d_call: TRBD2
cdr3_aa: CASSLGFVRFGQSQNIQYF; cdr3_nt: TGCGCCAGCAGCTTGGGATTTGTAAGGTTTGGACAGAGCCAAAACATTCAGTACTTC; clone_size: .; j_call: TRBJ2-4; v_call: TRBV5-1; d_call: .
cdr3_aa: CASSEGGSQETQYF; cdr3_nt: TGCGCCAGCTCAGAGGGAGGGAGCCAAGAGACCCAGTACTTC; clone_size: .; j_call: TRBJ2-5; v_call: TRBV4-1; d_call: TRBD2
cdr3_aa: CASSAPRGMNTEAFF; cdr3_nt: TGTGCCAGCAGTGCCCCCAGGGGGATGAACACTGAAGCTTTCTTT; clone_size: .; j_call: TRBJ1-1; v_call: TRBV28; d_call: TRBD1
cdr3_aa: CASGGDRQETQYF; cdr3_nt: TGTGCTAGTGGAGGGGACAGGCAAGAGACCCAGTACTTC; clone_size: .; j_call: TRBJ2-5; v_call: TRBV12-5; d_call: TRBD1
cdr3_aa: CASSPSHPSGASYNEQFF; cdr3_nt: TGTGCCAGCAGTCCATCGCACCCTAGCGGGGCCTCCTACAATGAGCAGTTCTTC; clone_size: .; j_call: TRBJ2-1; v_call: TRBV27; d_call: TRBD2
cdr3_aa: CASSLDLERGVGGAQYF; cdr3_nt: TGTGCCAGCAGCTTAGATCTCGAGCGGGGGGTCGGTGGGGCCCAGTACTTC; clone_size: once; j_call: TRBJ2-5; v_call: TRBV11-2; d_call: TRBD2
cdr3_aa: CASSFVRDREEETQYF; cdr3_nt: TGCGCCAGCAGCTTCGTAAGGGACAGGGAGGAAGAGACCCAGTACTTC; clone_size: .; j_call: TRBJ2-5; v_call: TRBV5-1; d_call: TRBD1
cdr3_aa: CASSTRTGLLSYEQYF; cdr3_nt: TGTGCCAGCAGCACAAGGACAGGTCTCCTCTCCTACGAGCAGTACTTC; clone_size: .; j_call: TRBJ2-7; v_call: TRBV7-9; d_call: TRBD1
cdr3_aa: CASSGTINYGYTF; cdr3_nt: TGTGCCAGCTCCGGGACAATTAACTATGGCTACACCTTC; clone_size: .; j_call: TRBJ1-2; v_call: TRBV2; d_call: .
cdr3_aa: CASSLDFGGVWDSPLHF; cdr3_nt: TGTGCCAGCAGCTTAGATTTCGGGGGAGTATGGGATTCACCCCTCCACTTT; clone_size: .; j_call: TRBJ1-6; v_call: TRBV7-8; d_call: .
cdr3_aa: CASSQDGVDRATNEKLFF; cdr3_nt: TGCGCCAGCAGCCAAGATGGGGTTGACAGGGCAACTAATGAAAAACTGTTTTTT; clone_size: .; j_call: TRBJ1-4; v_call: TRBV4-3; d_call: TRBD1
cdr3_aa: CASSMAQNTGELFF; cdr3_nt: TGTGCCAGTAGTATGGCACAGAACACCGGGGAGCTGTTTTTT; clone_size: .; j_call: TRBJ2-2; v_call: TRBV19; d_call: .